The entry below describes one T cell receptor (beta chain). The record originates from a study of blood T cell repertoires in COVID-19. About the study: There were acute and convalescent COVID-19 samples, and they came from the United States, Italy and Spain. Nucleic acid was either cDNA or gDNA, and it came from T cells, B-cell-depleted T cells, or PBMCs.

Original analysis: Counts of nucleated cells, estimated from reference gene primer amplification, were obtained. Clones were sequenced by immunoSEQ multiplex PCR, and TCRdb holds only the in-frame ones, with some missing. V, J and clone size are those of that table, while D and trimming were read from the DNA. Of under 350,000 clones in the sample, 70% to 90% were seen once. Looked up from germline, CDR1 is SGHNT and CDR2 is YYREEE (reference sequence). Trimming removed 0 bases at V and 3 bases at J, with 11 bases between. The CDR3 is 15 amino acids. V gene TRBV5-4 combines with J gene TRBJ2-3; no definite D call. Sequencing was carried out using peripheral blood. The TCR was taken from a woman in her 70s with acute or convalescent COVID-19. CDR3 loop: CASSLARVGTDTQYF. The CDR3 nucleotides are TGTGCCAGCAGCTTGGCCCGGGTGGGTACAGATACGCAGTATTTT.